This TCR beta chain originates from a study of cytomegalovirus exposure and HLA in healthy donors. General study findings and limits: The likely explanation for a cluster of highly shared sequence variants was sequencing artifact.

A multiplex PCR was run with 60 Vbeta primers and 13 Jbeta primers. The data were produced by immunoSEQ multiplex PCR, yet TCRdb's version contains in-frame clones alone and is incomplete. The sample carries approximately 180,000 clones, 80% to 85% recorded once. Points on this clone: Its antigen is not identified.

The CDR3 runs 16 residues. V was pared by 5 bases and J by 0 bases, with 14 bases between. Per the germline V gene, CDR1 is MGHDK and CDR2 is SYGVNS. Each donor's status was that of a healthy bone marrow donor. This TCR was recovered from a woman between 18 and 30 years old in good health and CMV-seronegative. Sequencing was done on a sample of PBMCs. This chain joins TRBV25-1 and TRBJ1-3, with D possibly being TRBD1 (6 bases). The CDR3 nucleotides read TGTGCCAGCAGTCGGGGACAACCTATCTCTGGAAACACCATATATTTT. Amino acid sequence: CASSRGQPISGNTIYF.